The sequence of this T cell receptor beta chain was determined in a study of cytomegalovirus exposure and HLA in healthy donors. Amplification used 60 Vbeta primers and 13 Jbeta primers. Clones were sequenced by immunoSEQ multiplex PCR, and TCRdb holds only the in-frame ones, with some missing. The sample yields 130,000 to 150,000 clones, 70% to 80% seen once. The V gene lost 3 bases and the J gene lost 6 bases, with 17 bases spanning the gap. Germline values: CDR1 KGHSH, CDR2 LQKENI. CDR3 size: 15 residues. The chain has TRBV18 and TRBJ1-2; D is undetermined. This clonotype originated in a woman aged 45-65 years in good health and CMV-seropositive. The sequenced sample consisted of PBMCs. The CDR3 DNA is TGTGCCAGCTCACCCCCCCCCGCGCGAGGCAATGGCTACACCTTC. It codes for CASSPPPARGNGYTF.